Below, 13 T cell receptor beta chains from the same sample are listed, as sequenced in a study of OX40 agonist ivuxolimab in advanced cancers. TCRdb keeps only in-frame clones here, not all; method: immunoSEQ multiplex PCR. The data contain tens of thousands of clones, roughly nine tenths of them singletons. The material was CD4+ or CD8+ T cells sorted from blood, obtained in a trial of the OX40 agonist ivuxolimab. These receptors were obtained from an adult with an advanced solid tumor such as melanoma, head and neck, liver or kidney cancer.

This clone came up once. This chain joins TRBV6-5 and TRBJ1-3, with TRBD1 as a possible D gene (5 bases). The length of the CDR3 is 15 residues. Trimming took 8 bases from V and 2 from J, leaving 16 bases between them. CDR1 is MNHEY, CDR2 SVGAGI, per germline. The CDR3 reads CASRELGGAGNTIYF. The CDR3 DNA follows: TGTGCCAGCCGCGAACTGGGGGGGGCTGGAAACACCATATATTTT.

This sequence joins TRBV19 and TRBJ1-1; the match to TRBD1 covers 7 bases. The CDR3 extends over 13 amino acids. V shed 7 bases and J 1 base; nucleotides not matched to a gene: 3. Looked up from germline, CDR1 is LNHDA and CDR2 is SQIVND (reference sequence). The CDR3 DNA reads TGTGCCAGTAAGACAGGGACGAACACTGAAGCTTTCTTT. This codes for CASKTGTNTEAFF.

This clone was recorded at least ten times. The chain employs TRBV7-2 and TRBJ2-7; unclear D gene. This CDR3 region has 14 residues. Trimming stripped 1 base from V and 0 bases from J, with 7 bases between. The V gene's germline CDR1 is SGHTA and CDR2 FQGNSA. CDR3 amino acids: CASSLVIVSYEQYF. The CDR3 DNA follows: TGTGCCAGCAGCTTAGTCATCGTCTCCTACGAGCAGTACTTC.

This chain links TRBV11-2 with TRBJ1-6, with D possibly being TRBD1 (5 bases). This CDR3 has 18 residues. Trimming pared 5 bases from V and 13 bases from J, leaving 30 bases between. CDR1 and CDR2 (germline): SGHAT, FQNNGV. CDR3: CASSPTFRDGKVGAPLHF. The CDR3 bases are TGTGCCAGCAGCCCAACTTTCCGGGACGGGAAGGTTGGCGCGCCCCTCCACTTT.

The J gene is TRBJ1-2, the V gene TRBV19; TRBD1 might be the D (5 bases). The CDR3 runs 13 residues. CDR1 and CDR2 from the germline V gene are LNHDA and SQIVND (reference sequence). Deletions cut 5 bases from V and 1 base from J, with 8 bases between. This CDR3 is CASSATDNYGYTF. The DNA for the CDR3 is TGTGCCAGTAGTGCGACAGATAACTATGGCTACACCTTC.

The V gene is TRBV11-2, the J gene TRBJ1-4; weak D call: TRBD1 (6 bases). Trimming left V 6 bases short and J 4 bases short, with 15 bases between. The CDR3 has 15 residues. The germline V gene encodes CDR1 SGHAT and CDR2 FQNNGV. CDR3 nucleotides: TGTGCCAGCAGTCCCCGGGACACTCATAATGAAAAACTGTTTTTT. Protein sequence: CASSPRDTHNEKLFF.

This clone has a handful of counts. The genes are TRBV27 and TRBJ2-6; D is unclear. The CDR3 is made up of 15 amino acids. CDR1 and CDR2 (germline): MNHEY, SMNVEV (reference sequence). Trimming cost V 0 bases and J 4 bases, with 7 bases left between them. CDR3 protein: CASSLSGLGANVLTF. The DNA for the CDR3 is TGTGCCAGCAGTTTATCGGGGTTAGGGGCCAACGTCCTGACTTTC.

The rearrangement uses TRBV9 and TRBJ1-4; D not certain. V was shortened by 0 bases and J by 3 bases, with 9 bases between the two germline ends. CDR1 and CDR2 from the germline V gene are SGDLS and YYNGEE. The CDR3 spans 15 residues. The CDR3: CASSVDGFPNEKLFF. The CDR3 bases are TGTGCCAGCAGCGTAGACGGGTTCCCTAATGAAAAACTGTTTTTT.

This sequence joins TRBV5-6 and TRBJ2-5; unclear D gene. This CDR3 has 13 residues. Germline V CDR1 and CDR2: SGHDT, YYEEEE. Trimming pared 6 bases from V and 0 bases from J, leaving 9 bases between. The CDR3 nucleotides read TGTGCCAGCACCCTATGGTACCAAGAGACCCAGTACTTC. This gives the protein CASTLWYQETQYF.

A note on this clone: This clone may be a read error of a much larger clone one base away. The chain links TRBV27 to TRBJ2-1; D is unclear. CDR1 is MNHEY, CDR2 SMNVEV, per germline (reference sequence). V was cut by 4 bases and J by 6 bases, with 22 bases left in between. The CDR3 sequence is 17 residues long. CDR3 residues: CASSSIVSNEEINEQFF. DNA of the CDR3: TGTGCCAGCAGTTCCATAGTTTCTAACGAGGAAATCAATGAGCAGTTCTTC.

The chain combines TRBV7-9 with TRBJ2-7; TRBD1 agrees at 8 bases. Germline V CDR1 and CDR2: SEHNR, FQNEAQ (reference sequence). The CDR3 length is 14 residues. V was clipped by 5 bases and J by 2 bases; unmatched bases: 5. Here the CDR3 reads CASSVRDRTYEQYF. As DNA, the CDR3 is TGTGCCAGCAGCGTCCGGGACAGGACCTACGAGCAGTACTTC.

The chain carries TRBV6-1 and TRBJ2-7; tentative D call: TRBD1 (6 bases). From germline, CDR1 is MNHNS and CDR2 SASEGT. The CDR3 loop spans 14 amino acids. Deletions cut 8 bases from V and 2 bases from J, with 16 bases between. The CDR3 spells CASYFGAGAYEQYF. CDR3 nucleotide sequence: TGTGCCAGCTACTTCGGGGCAGGGGCCTACGAGCAGTACTTC.

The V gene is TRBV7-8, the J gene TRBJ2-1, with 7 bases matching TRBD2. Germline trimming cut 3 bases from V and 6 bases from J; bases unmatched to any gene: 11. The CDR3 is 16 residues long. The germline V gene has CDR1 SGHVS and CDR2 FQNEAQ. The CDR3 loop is CASSFRGRVPLNEQFF. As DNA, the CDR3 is TGTGCCAGCAGCTTTCGGGGGAGGGTTCCTCTCAATGAGCAGTTCTTC.